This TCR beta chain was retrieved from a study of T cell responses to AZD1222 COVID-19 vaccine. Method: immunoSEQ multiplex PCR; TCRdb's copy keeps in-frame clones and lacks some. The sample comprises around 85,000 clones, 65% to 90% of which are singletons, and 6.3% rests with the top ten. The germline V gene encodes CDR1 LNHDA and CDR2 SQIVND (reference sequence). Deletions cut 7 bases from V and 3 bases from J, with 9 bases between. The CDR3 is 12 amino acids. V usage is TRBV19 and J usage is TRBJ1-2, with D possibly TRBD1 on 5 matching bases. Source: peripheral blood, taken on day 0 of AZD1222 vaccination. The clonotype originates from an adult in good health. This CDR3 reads CASTDRHYGYTF. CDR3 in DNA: TGTGCCAGTACCGACAGACACTATGGCTACACCTTC.